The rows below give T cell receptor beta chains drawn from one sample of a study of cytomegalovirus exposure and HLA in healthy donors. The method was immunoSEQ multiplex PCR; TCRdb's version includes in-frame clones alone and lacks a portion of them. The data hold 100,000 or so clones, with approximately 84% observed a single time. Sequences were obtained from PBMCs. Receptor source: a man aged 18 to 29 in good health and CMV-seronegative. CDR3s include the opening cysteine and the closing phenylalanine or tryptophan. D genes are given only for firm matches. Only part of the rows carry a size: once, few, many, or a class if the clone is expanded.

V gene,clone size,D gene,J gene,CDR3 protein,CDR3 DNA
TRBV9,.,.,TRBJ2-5,CASSVAGNQETQYF,TGTGCCAGCAGCGTTGCGGGGAACCAAGAGACCCAGTACTTC
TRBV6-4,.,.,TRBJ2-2,CASSDGGGKAGELFF,TGTGCCAGCAGTGACGGTGGGGGCAAGGCCGGGGAGCTGTTTTTT
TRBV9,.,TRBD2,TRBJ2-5,CASSVPLAGGVGETQYF,TGTGCCAGCAGCGTCCCACTAGCGGGAGGAGTGGGGGAGACCCAGTACTTC
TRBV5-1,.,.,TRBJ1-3,CASSFGNTIYF,TGCGCCAGCAGCTTCGGGAACACCATATATTTT
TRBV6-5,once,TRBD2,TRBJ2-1,CTSSPGRPTYNEQFF,TGTACCAGCAGCCCCGGGAGGCCTACCTACAATGAGCAGTTCTTC
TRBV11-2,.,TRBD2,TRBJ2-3,CASKIREGADTQYF,TGTGCCAGCAAAATACGGGAGGGAGCAGATACGCAGTATTTT
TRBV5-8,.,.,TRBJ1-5,CASRTRGQPSNQPQHF,TGTGCCAGCAGGACCCGTGGGCAACCTAGCAATCAGCCCCAGCATTTT
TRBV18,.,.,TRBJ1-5,CASSPQGSNQPQHF,TGTGCCAGCTCACCGCAGGGTAGCAATCAGCCCCAGCATTTT
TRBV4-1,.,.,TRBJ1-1,CASSPTPQGLRNTEAFF,TGCGCCAGCAGCCCGACCCCTCAGGGGTTACGGAACACTGAAGCTTTCTTT
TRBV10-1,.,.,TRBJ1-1,CASSRAPGTEAFF,TGCGCCAGCTCCAGGGCGCCGGGCACTGAAGCTTTCTTT
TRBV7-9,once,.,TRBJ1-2,CASSGQFYGYTF,TGTGCCAGCAGTGGACAGTTCTATGGCTACACCTTC
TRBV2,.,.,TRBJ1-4,CASSASATNEKLFF,TGTGCCAGCAGCGCGTCTGCAACTAATGAAAAACTGTTTTTT
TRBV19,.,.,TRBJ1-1,CASHLKRTSEAFF,TGTGCCAGTCACCTCAAGAGGACTTCCGAAGCTTTCTTT
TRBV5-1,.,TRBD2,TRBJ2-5,CASSLEGWREEGETQYF,TGCGCCAGCAGCTTGGAAGGTTGGCGGGAGGAGGGGGAGACCCAGTACTTC
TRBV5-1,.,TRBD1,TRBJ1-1,CASSLSRTGVTEAFF,TGCGCCAGCAGCTTGTCTAGGACAGGGGTCACTGAAGCTTTCTTT
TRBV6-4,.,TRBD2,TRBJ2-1,CASSVLAGWGGNEQFF,TGTGCCAGCAGCGTACTAGCGGGATGGGGTGGCAATGAGCAGTTCTTC
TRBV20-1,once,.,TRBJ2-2,CSAWATGELFF,TGCAGTGCCTGGGCCACCGGGGAGCTGTTTTTT
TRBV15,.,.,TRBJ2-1,CATSSRLYNEQFF,TGTGCCACCAGCAGTCGACTGTACAATGAGCAGTTCTTC
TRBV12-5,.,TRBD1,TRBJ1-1,CASGLSRGAFF,TGTGCTAGTGGTCTATCCAGGGGGGCTTTCTTT
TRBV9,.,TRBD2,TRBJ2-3,CASSDLAGSTDTQYF,TGTGCCAGCAGCGACCTAGCGGGAAGCACAGATACGCAGTATTTT
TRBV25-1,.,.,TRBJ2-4,CASSQGWGLGHLNIQYF,TGTGCCAGCAGTCAAGGTTGGGGCTTGGGACACCTAAACATTCAGTACTTC
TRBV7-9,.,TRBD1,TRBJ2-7,CASSLSDRVFEQYF,TGTGCCAGCAGCTTATCGGACAGGGTTTTCGAGCAGTACTTC
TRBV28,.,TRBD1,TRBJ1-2,CASSLLQGNYGYTF,TGTGCCAGCAGTTTACTACAGGGGAACTATGGCTACACCTTC
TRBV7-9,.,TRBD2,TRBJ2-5,CASRAGTSSPYETQYF,TGTGCCAGCAGAGCCGGGACTAGCAGCCCTTACGAGACCCAGTACTTC
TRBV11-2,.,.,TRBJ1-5,CASSPKRREAQHF,TGTGCCAGCAGCCCCAAACGGAGGGAGGCCCAGCATTTT
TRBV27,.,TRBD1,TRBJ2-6,CASSLSLQGAGANVLTF,TGTGCCAGCAGTTTATCTCTACAGGGGGCTGGGGCCAACGTCCTGACTTTC
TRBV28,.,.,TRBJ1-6,CASSYTVYNSPLHF,TGTGCCAGCAGTTACACAGTTTATAATTCACCCCTCCACTTT
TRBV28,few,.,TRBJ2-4,CASMEGHDIQYF,TGTGCCAGCATGGAGGGGCATGACATTCAGTACTTC
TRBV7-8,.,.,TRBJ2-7,CASSFEVVAGKTNEQYF,TGTGCCAGCAGCTTTGAAGTAGTGGCGGGGAAGACCAACGAGCAGTACTTC
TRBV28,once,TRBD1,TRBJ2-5,CASGRTGVETQYF,TGTGCCAGCGGTAGGACAGGTGTAGAGACCCAGTACTTC
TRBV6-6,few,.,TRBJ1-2,CASTGHPTGRDGYTF,TGTGCCAGCACCGGCCACCCCACAGGGAGGGATGGCTACACCTTC
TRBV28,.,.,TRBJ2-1,CASSPLPLGRERYNEQFF,TGTGCCAGCAGCCCCCTCCCGCTCGGCCGGGAGAGATACAATGAGCAGTTCTTC
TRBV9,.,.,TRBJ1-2,CASSAHTGNYGYTF,TGTGCCAGCAGCGCCCACACAGGGAACTATGGCTACACCTTC
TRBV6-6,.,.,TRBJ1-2,CASSYADYDYGYTF,TGTGCCAGCAGTTACGCGGACTATGACTATGGCTACACCTTC
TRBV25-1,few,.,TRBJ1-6,CASSEFVRSPLHF,TGTGCCAGCAGTGAATTTGTGCGGTCACCCCTCCACTTT